This TCR beta chain was obtained from a study of identical twins. CDR3 size: 12 residues. CDR1 DFQATT and CDR2 SNEGSKA come from the germline V gene (reference sequence). The V gene lost 6 bases and the J gene lost 8 bases, with 14 bases spanning the gap. Through template switching, a universal primer site was introduced, and the cDNA contained unique molecular identifiers. From the 5' RACE reads, TCRdb called clonotypes with MiXCR, one entry per CDR3 protein. The sample consists of 1,800,000 or so distinct CDR3 sequences, about 32% of them appearing once. The clonotype originates from a newborn girl in good health. The source material was cord blood. The chain has TRBV20-1 and TRBJ2-1; TRBD1 is a possible D gene (7 bases). CDR3 nucleotides: TGCAGTGCGCACAGGGGAGGCGATGAGCAGTTCTTC. It codes for CSAHRGGDEQFF.